These T cell receptor beta chains were read from a single sample in a study of patients and donors after allogeneic stem cell transplantation. TCRdb re-derived calls from the RT-PCR reads in MiXCR, one entry per CDR3 protein. The sample shows 160,000 or so distinct CDR3 sequences, 24% of them seen only once. Sequencing was carried out using blood, either unsorted or a sorted T cell fraction (not recorded which). Receptors were obtained from a human donor who was either an allogeneic HSCT recipient or a stem cell or donor lymphocyte infusion donor (not recorded which). It is not recorded whose cells these are; they may come from a transplant donor. Both conserved end residues are part of each CDR3. The D gene is left open where the match is weak. Clone size appears in some rows only: once, few, many, or a class for an expanded clone.

CASSPTSPNIQYF,TGTGCCAGCAGCCCGACTAGCCCAAACATTCAGTACTTC,TRBD2,TRBV7-2,TRBJ2-4,13,NA
CASSSELNSPLHF,TGTGCCAGCAGTTCCGAACTTAATTCACCCCTCCACTTT,NA,TRBV12-3/TRBV12-4,TRBJ1-6,13,NA
CASSLGLHYNEQFF,TGTGCCAGCAGCTTGGGACTACACTACAATGAGCAGTTCTTC,NA,TRBV5-6,TRBJ2-1,14,NA
CASSPVGSYNSPLHF,TGTGCCAGCAGTCCCGTCGGCTCCTATAATTCACCCCTCCACTTT,NA,TRBV6-5,TRBJ1-6,15,many
CSARDFIAGGFNEQFF,TGCAGTGCTAGAGACTTTATAGCGGGAGGGTTCAATGAGCAGTTCTTC,TRBD2,TRBV20-1,TRBJ2-1,16,few
CASSPGGADTEAFF,TGTGCCAGCAGTCCAGGGGGCGCCGATACTGAAGCTTTCTTT,TRBD1,TRBV7-9,TRBJ1-1,14,many
CAISDPGENTEAFF,TGTGCCATCAGTGACCCAGGGGAGAACACTGAAGCTTTCTTT,NA,TRBV10-3,TRBJ1-1,14,NA
CASSIYEGSGGNTIYF,TGTGCCAGCAGCATTTATGAGGGGTCAGGTGGAAACACCATATATTTT,NA,TRBV9,TRBJ1-3,16,NA
CASSQVTQGVWGYPGANVLTF,TGCGCCAGCAGCCAAGTAACGCAGGGGGTATGGGGGTATCCTGGGGCCAACGTCCTGACTTTC,TRBD1,TRBV4-1,TRBJ2-6,21,NA
CASINPPGQGHSGNTIYF,TGTGCCAGCATCAACCCTCCGGGACAGGGACACTCTGGAAACACCATATATTTT,TRBD1,TRBV6-6,TRBJ1-3,18,few
CASTLTVYNQPQHF,TGTGCCAGCACCCTGACAGTATACAATCAGCCCCAGCATTTT,NA,TRBV2,TRBJ1-5,14,few
CASSPWFRNSNTEAFF,TGTGCCAGCTCACCATGGTTCAGAAACTCGAACACTGAAGCTTTCTTT,NA,TRBV18,TRBJ1-1,16,few
CASSLRGPRDGTAKNIQYF,TGTGCCAGCAGCTTAAGAGGACCGAGAGACGGTACAGCCAAAAACATTCAGTACTTC,NA,TRBV7-6,TRBJ2-4,19,few
CASSLGNLGQPQHF,TGTGCCAGCAGTTTGGGCAACCTGGGTCAGCCCCAGCATTTT,NA,TRBV12-3/TRBV12-4,TRBJ1-5,14,NA
CASTRDTGPEAFF,TGTGCCAGCACCAGGGATACAGGGCCTGAAGCTTTCTTT,NA,TRBV9,TRBJ1-1,13,many
CASSPDLRGYYGYTF,TGTGCCAGCAGCCCAGATCTCAGAGGATATTATGGCTACACCTTC,NA,TRBV11-2,TRBJ1-2,15,NA
CASRAASNTGELFF,TGTGCCAGCAGAGCGGCCAGTAACACCGGGGAGCTGTTTTTT,NA,TRBV2,TRBJ2-2,14,NA
CASSQVGQGNNQPQHF,TGCGCCAGCAGCCAAGTGGGACAGGGCAATAATCAGCCCCAGCATTTT,TRBD1,TRBV4-1,TRBJ1-5,16,many
CASSTLTEAYEQYF,TGTGCCAGCAGCACATTGACAGAGGCCTACGAGCAGTACTTC,NA,TRBV21-1,TRBJ2-7,14,NA
CASSTGREKLFF,TGCGCCAGCAGCACGGGGAGAGAAAAACTGTTTTTT,NA,TRBV5-1,TRBJ1-4,12,many
CASTQKGQTTYNEQFF,TGTGCCAGCACACAAAAGGGGCAGACTACCTACAATGAGCAGTTCTTC,NA,TRBV6-1,TRBJ2-1,16,NA
CASSLDLGVRGNQPQHF,TGTGCCAGCAGCTTAGATCTAGGGGTTAGGGGCAATCAGCCCCAGCATTTT,NA,TRBV11-2,TRBJ1-5,17,many
CSVVSGASYEQYF,TGCAGCGTTGTCTCAGGGGCCTCCTACGAGCAGTACTTC,NA,TRBV29-1,TRBJ2-7,13,few
CSAREDRVNEKLFF,TGCAGTGCTAGAGAGGACAGAGTTAATGAAAAACTGTTTTTT,NA,TRBV20-1,TRBJ1-4,14,many
CASRPGGNEQFF,TGCGCCAGCAGACCCGGCGGCAATGAGCAGTTCTTC,NA,TRBV5-1,TRBJ2-1,12,NA
CSARPGGGNQPQHF,TGCAGTGCTAGGCCTGGGGGGGGCAATCAGCCCCAGCATTTT,NA,TRBV20-1,TRBJ1-5,14,many
CASSYSLAAGQETQYF,TGTGCCAGCAGTTACTCTCTAGCTGCGGGCCAAGAGACCCAGTACTTC,NA,TRBV6-6,TRBJ2-5,16,NA
CASSARDRVINEQYF,TGTGCCAGCAGTGCCCGGGACAGGGTAATAAACGAGCAGTACTTC,TRBD1,TRBV12-3/TRBV12-4,TRBJ2-7,15,NA
CASSLAGASGKNEQFF,TGTGCCAGCAGTTTAGCTGGGGCTAGCGGGAAGAATGAGCAGTTCTTC,TRBD2,TRBV12-3/TRBV12-4,TRBJ2-1,16,few
CASSPQGGTNYGYTF,TGCGCCAGCAGCCCACAGGGGGGAACTAACTATGGCTACACCTTC,TRBD1,TRBV5-1,TRBJ1-2,15,NA
CASSKRDRAFKDIQYF,TGTGCCAGCAGTAAACGGGACAGGGCTTTTAAGGACATTCAGTACTTC,TRBD1,TRBV2,TRBJ2-4,16,NA
CASSPGTSGRGTQYF,TGTGCCAGCAGTCCCGGGACTAGCGGGCGAGGTACGCAGTATTTT,TRBD2,TRBV27,TRBJ2-3,15,few
CASSFGSPLYQPQHF,TGTGCCAGCAGTTTCGGCTCCCCCCTTTATCAGCCCCAGCATTTT,NA,TRBV12-3/TRBV12-4,TRBJ1-5,15,NA
CASSERQLYGYTF,TGTGCCAGCAGCGAGAGACAGCTCTATGGCTACACCTTC,NA,TRBV12-3/TRBV12-4,TRBJ1-2,13,many
CASSRGQGFYGYTF,TGTGCCAGCAGCCGAGGGCAGGGTTTTTATGGCTACACCTTC,NA,TRBV7-2,TRBJ1-2,14,NA
CASSKGTYEQYF,TGTGCCAGCAGTAAAGGAACCTACGAGCAGTACTTC,NA,TRBV12-3/TRBV12-4,TRBJ2-7,12,few
CASSPTGTSGMNEQFF,TGTGCCAGCAGCCCTACCGGGACTAGCGGGATGAATGAGCAGTTCTTC,TRBD2,TRBV3-1,TRBJ2-1,16,few
CSVTYRGSIDIQYF,TGCAGCGTTACGTACAGGGGAAGTATAGACATTCAGTACTTC,TRBD1,TRBV29-1,TRBJ2-4,14,few